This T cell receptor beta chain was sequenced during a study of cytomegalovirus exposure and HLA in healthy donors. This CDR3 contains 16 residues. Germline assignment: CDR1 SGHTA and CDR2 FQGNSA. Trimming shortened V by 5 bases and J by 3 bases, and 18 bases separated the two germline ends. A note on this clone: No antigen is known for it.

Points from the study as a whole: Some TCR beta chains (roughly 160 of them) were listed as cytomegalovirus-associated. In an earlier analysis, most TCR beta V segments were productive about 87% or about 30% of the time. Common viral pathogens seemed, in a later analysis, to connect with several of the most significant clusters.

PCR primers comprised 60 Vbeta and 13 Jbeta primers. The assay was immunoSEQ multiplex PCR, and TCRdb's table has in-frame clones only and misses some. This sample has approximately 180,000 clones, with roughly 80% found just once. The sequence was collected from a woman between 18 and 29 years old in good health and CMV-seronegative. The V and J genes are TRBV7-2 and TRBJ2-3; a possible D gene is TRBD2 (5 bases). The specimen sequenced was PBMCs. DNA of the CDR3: TGTGCCAGCAGCCCCCTCGCGGGCCCCAGGACAGATACGCAGTATTTT. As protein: CASSPLAGPRTDTQYF.